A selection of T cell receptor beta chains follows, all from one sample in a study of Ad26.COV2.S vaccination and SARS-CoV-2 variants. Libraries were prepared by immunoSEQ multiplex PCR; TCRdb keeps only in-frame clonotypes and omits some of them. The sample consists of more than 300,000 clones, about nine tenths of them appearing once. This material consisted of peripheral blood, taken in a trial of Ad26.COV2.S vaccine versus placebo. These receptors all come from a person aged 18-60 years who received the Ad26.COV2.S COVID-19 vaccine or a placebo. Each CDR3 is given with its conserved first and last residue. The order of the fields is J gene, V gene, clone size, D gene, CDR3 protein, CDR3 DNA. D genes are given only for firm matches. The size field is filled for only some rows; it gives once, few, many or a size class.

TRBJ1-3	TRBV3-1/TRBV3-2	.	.	CASSQARVKSGNTIYF	TGTGCCAGCAGCCAAGCGAGGGTGAAGTCTGGAAACACCATATATTTT
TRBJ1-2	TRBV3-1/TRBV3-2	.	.	CASSQVSQQAYTF	TGTGCCAGCAGTCAGGTATCCCAACAGGCCTACACCTTC
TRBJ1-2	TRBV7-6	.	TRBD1	CASSDGQGAHYGYTF	TGTGCCAGCAGTGATGGACAGGGAGCTCACTATGGCTACACCTTC
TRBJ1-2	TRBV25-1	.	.	CASSDGGYTF	TGTGCCAGCAGTGATGGTGGCTACACCTTC
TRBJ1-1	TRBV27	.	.	CASSPRQLNTEAFF	TGTGCCAGCAGTCCAAGACAACTGAACACTGAAGCTTTCTTT
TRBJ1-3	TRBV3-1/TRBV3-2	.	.	CASSQGWDLPHF	TGTGCCAGCAGCCAAGGATGGGATTTGCCCCACTTT
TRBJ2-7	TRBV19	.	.	CASSIDDTHRDVYEQYF	TGTGCCAGTAGTATAGACGATACTCACAGGGACGTTTACGAGCAGTACTTC
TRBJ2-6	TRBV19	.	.	CASSIVKGVLTF	TGTGCCAGTAGTATAGTGAAGGGGGTCCTGACTTTC
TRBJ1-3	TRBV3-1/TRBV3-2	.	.	CASSQGTTRANTIYF	TGTGCCAGCAGCCAAGGGACAACCCGGGCCAACACCATATATTTT
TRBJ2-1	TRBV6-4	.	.	CASSVEGSSYNEQFF	TGTGCCAGCTCAGTGGAAGGCAGCTCCTACAATGAGCAGTTCTTC
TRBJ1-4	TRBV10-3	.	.	CAIKEDQREKLFF	TGTGCCATCAAAGAGGATCAACGTGAAAAACTGTTTTTT
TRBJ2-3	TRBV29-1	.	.	CSGRQEGTDTQYF	TGCAGCGGCCGACAGGAGGGCACAGATACGCAGTATTTT
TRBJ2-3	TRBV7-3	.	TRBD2	CASSEGLAGVRDTQYF	TGTGCCAGCAGCGAGGGACTAGCGGGAGTCAGAGATACGCAGTATTTT
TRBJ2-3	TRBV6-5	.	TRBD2	CACSGTSGFTDTQYF	TGTGCCTGCTCCGGGACTAGCGGATTCACAGATACGCAGTATTTT
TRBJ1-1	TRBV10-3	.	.	CAITPGANTEAFF	TGTGCCATCACACCGGGAGCCAACACTGAAGCTTTCTTT
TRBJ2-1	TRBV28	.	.	CASSRGVYNEQFF	TGTGCCAGCAGTAGGGGCGTATACAATGAGCAGTTCTTC
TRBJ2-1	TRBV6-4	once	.	CASSAVSGLGQFF	TGTGCCAGCAGTGCTGTGAGCGGACTGGGGCAGTTCTTC
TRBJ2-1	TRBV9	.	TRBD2	CASSTGTSGGLNEQFF	TGTGCCAGCAGCACGGGGACTAGCGGGGGGCTAAATGAGCAGTTCTTC
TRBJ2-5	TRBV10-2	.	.	CASSDKGPETQYF	TGCGCCAGCAGTGACAAGGGTCCAGAGACCCAGTACTTC
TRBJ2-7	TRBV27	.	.	CASSLLGAETSYEQYF	TGTGCCAGCAGTTTATTGGGCGCGGAGACCTCCTACGAGCAGTACTTC
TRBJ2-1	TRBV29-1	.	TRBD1	CSVWDRYNEQFF	TGCAGCGTTTGGGACAGATACAATGAGCAGTTCTTC
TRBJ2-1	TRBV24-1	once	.	CATSGSSGSSSYNEQFF	TGTGCCACCAGTGGTTCGAGCGGATCGAGCTCCTACAATGAGCAGTTCTTC
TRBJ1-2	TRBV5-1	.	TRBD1	CASSLVRTGIDGYTF	TGCGCCAGCAGCTTGGTAAGGACAGGGATTGATGGCTACACCTTC
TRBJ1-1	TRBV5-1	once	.	CASNLGSNTEAFF	TGCGCCAGCAACCTTGGGTCCAACACTGAAGCTTTCTTT
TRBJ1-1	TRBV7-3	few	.	CASSFSGYTEAFF	TGTGCCAGCAGCTTCTCGGGATACACTGAAGCTTTCTTT
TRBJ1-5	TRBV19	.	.	CASRRGDRKYSNQPQHF	TGTGCCAGTAGGAGGGGAGACAGAAAATATAGCAATCAGCCCCAGCATTTT